Listed here are 15 T cell receptor beta chains from one sample, sequenced in a study of blood T cells in healthy people across ages. Primed by a sample-barcoded 5' primer and a J-beta primer mix, a second PCR proceeded for about 6 to 12 cycles. Using its own MiXCR run on the 5' RACE reads, TCRdb lists one record per CDR3 protein. The sample holds 1.5 million to 2 million distinct CDR3 sequences, approximately 30% seen once. What was sequenced was blood. These TCRs come from a woman in her thirties in good health.

The genes are TRBV24-1 and TRBJ2-7, with a weak D call TRBD2 (6 bases). CDR1 and CDR2 (germline): KGHDR, SFDVKD. V dropped 5 bases and J dropped 0 bases, with 16 bases sitting between them. The CDR3 length is 16 residues. CDR3 sequence: CATSVSVRGGSYEQYF. CDR3 nucleotide sequence: TGTGCCACCAGTGTTTCAGTCCGGGGAGGCTCCTACGAGCAGTACTTC.

This clonotype came up many times. The chain carries TRBV5-5 and TRBJ2-7; D gene uncertain. V was cut by 0 bases and J by 0 bases, with 4 bases left in between. The germline V gene encodes CDR1 SGHKS and CDR2 YYEKEE (reference sequence). The CDR3 covers 13 residues. CDR3 DNA sequence: TGTGCCAGCAGCTTGGTAATCTCCTACGAGCAGTACTTC. It encodes CASSLVISYEQYF.

This clonotype has just a few counts. This rearrangement joins TRBV7-2 to TRBJ1-1, with D perhaps matching TRBD1 (5 bases). Trimming shortened V by 6 bases and J by 4 bases, and 12 bases separated the two germline ends. This CDR3 contains 13 residues. Germline V CDR1 and CDR2: SGHTA, FQGNSA. In nucleotides, the CDR3 is TGTGCCAGCAGGTTACAGGAGGGCACTGAAGCTTTCTTT. It encodes CASRLQEGTEAFF.

The sample holds many counts of this clonotype. The chain carries TRBV20-1 and TRBJ2-1, with D maybe TRBD2 (5 bases). CDR3 length: 14 residues. CDR1 is DFQATT and CDR2 is SNEGSKA in the germline V gene (reference sequence). The V gene lost 6 bases and the J gene lost 3 bases, with 15 bases spanning the gap. Here the CDR3 reads CSATLPGLYNEQFF. Here the CDR3 DNA reads TGCAGTGCGACCCTACCAGGACTCTACAATGAGCAGTTCTTC.

V gene TRBV6-6 combines with J gene TRBJ1-5; 10 nucleotides match TRBD1. CDR1 and CDR2 (germline): MNHNY, SVGAGI (reference sequence). Trimming removed 9 bases from V and 6 bases from J; junction bases left unmatched: 8. There are 14 residues in the CDR3. CDR3 region: CASRPGQGCQPQHF. The CDR3 DNA reads TGTGCCAGTAGGCCGGGACAGGGGTGTCAGCCCCAGCATTTT.

This clonotype was seen only a few times. The J gene is TRBJ1-5, the V gene TRBV5-1; D may be TRBD1 (6 bases). The CDR3 is 14 amino acids. Germline V CDR1 and CDR2: SGHRS, YFSETQ. Trimming shortened V by 2 bases and J by 7 bases, and 13 bases separated the two germline ends. Here the CDR3 DNA reads TGCGCCAGCAGCTTATCGGGGCAGGGGCAGCCCCAGCATTTT. Translation gives CASSLSGQGQPQHF.

The genes are TRBV10-3 and TRBJ1-1; D gene ambiguous. V gave up 7 bases and J gave up 4 bases, with 13 bases separating them. The germline V gene encodes CDR1 ENHRY and CDR2 SYGVKD. CDR3 length equals 13 residues. For the CDR3, the DNA is TGTGCCATCATTGGTCCGACCGGCACTGAAGCTTTCTTT. Residues: CAIIGPTGTEAFF.

As to this clonotype: An end of the junction does not agree with germline; a read error may underlie this. This sequence joins TRBV5-1 and TRBJ2-1; D gene uncertain. Germline V CDR1 and CDR2: SGHRS, YFSETQ. This CDR3 comprises 11 residues. The CDR3 DNA follows: TGCACCAGCAGCTTGGCCAATGAGCAGTTCTTC. Translated, it gives CTSSLANEQFF.

This chain uses TRBV5-1 with TRBJ2-3; D gene uncertain. There are 11 residues in the CDR3. Trimming cost V 4 bases and J 14 bases, with 14 bases left between them. Germline assignment: CDR1 SGHRS and CDR2 YFSETQ. The CDR3 sequence is CASSPIASMYF. Written as DNA, the CDR3 is TGCGCCAGCAGCCCAATAGCCTCCATGTATTTT.

The genes are TRBV27 and TRBJ1-1, with D maybe TRBD1 (5 bases). Germline V gene lookup returns CDR1 MNHEY and CDR2 SMNVEV (reference sequence). Trimming cost V 5 bases and J 0 bases, with 13 bases left between them. The CDR3 extends over 15 amino acids. As DNA, the CDR3 is TGTGCCAGCAGTCCCCGTGGGGGGGTGAACACTGAAGCTTTCTTT. Its translation is CASSPRGGVNTEAFF.

This clonotype was seen more than once but under ten times. The CDR3: CASSPQAPGTQYF. As DNA, the CDR3 is TGTGCCAGCAGCCCCCAGGCCCCCGGTACGCAGTATTTT. V and J are TRBV9 and TRBJ2-3; D ambiguous. Trimming pared 4 bases from V and 8 bases from J, leaving 14 bases between. CDR1 and CDR2 (germline): SGDLS, YYNGEE. The CDR3 loop spans 13 amino acids.

This clonotype was seen a handful of times. The CDR3 loop is CASSSYNEKLFF. The CDR3 DNA reads TGTGCCAGCAGCTCCTATAATGAAAAACTGTTTTTT. The chain has TRBV7-2 and TRBJ1-4; D unresolved. V was trimmed by 4 bases and J by 4 bases, leaving 4 bases between them. The CDR3 totals 12 residues. The germline gives CDR1 SGHTA, CDR2 FQGNSA.

This clonotype was counted between two and nine times. The chain uses TRBV5-5 and TRBJ2-1, with D possibly TRBD2 on 6 matching bases. V was clipped by 2 bases and J by 0 bases, with 15 bases between them. Germline V lookup: CDR1 SGHKS, CDR2 YYEKEE (reference sequence). The CDR3 consists of 17 residues. DNA for the CDR3: TGTGCCAGCAGCTTTAATGGGGGAGGTCGCTCCTACAATGAGCAGTTCTTC. Encoded protein: CASSFNGGGRSYNEQFF.

The V call is TRBV5-1, the J call TRBJ1-4, with 7 nucleotides matching TRBD1. The junction had 13 bases not matched to a gene; V was cut back by 10 bases and J by 4 bases. Germline V gene lookup returns CDR1 SGHRS and CDR2 YFSETQ. The length of the CDR3 is 15 residues. CDR3 amino acids: CAGRSRGLDNEKLFF. The CDR3 DNA reads as TGCGCCGGCCGATCAAGGGGGCTGGATAATGAAAAACTGTTTTTT.

J is TRBJ1-4 and V is TRBV12-3 or TRBV12-4; TRBD1 aligns across 8 bases. Unmatched junction bases numbered 4, after V lost 0 bases and J lost 4 bases. This CDR3 comprises 16 residues. The CDR3 sequence is CASSLADRGGNEKLFF. CDR3 DNA: TGTGCCAGCAGTTTAGCAGACAGGGGTGGTAATGAAAAACTGTTTTTT.